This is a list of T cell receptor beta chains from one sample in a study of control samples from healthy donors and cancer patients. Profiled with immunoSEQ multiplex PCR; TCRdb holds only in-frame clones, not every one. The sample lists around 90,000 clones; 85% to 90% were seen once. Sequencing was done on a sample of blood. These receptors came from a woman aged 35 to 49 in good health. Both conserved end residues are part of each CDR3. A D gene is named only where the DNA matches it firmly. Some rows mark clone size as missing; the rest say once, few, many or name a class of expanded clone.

CDR3 DNA: TGTGCCAGCAGCCAAAGGGCTAGCGGGGGGGCTGAGCAGTTCTTC
CDR3 protein: CASSQRASGGAEQFF
clone size: once
J gene: TRBJ2-1
V gene: TRBV3-1/TRBV3-2
D gene: TRBD2

CDR3 DNA: TGTGCCAGCAGCAAGCCCTCGGCGGGGGGAAGCTCCTACAATGAGCAGTTCTTC
CDR3 protein: CASSKPSAGGSSYNEQFF
clone size: many
J gene: TRBJ2-1
V gene: TRBV7-2
D gene: TRBD2

CDR3 DNA: TGTGCCAGCAGTTACAGAGGTGGAGAGCAGTACTTC
CDR3 protein: CASSYRGGEQYF
clone size: .
J gene: TRBJ2-7
V gene: TRBV27
D gene: .

CDR3 DNA: TGTGCCAGCAGCTGGGGGACAGGGATCACAGATACGCAGTATTTT
CDR3 protein: CASSWGTGITDTQYF
clone size: .
J gene: TRBJ2-3
V gene: TRBV5-5
D gene: TRBD1

CDR3 DNA: TGTGCCATCGAGGACAGAAACTATGGCTACACCTTC
CDR3 protein: CAIEDRNYGYTF
clone size: .
J gene: TRBJ1-2
V gene: TRBV10-3
D gene: .

CDR3 DNA: TGTGCCAGTTCAGGGGGCGATGAAGAAAAACTGTTTTTT
CDR3 protein: CASSGGDEEKLFF
clone size: .
J gene: TRBJ1-4
V gene: TRBV19
D gene: TRBD1

CDR3 DNA: TGTGCCAGCTCACCATATGAGAGGGATTCACCCCTCCACTTT
CDR3 protein: CASSPYERDSPLHF
clone size: .
J gene: TRBJ1-6
V gene: TRBV18
D gene: .

CDR3 DNA: TGTGCCAGCAGCTCACTCAGCCCAAAGGGGTCCGGGGAGCTGTTTTTT
CDR3 protein: CASSSLSPKGSGELFF
clone size: once
J gene: TRBJ2-2
V gene: TRBV7-2
D gene: .

CDR3 DNA: TGCGCCAGCAGCTTGCAGGCATTGAACACTGAAGCCTTCTTT
CDR3 protein: CASSLQALNTEAFF
clone size: .
J gene: TRBJ1-1
V gene: TRBV5-1
D gene: .

CDR3 DNA: TGTGCCAGCAGGGATAGCAATCAGCCCCAGCATTTT
CDR3 protein: CASRDSNQPQHF
clone size: .
J gene: TRBJ1-5
V gene: TRBV2
D gene: .

CDR3 DNA: TGTGCCAGCAGCTTGCTGGGACAGGGGGGCACTGAAGCTTTCTTT
CDR3 protein: CASSLLGQGGTEAFF
clone size: .
J gene: TRBJ1-1
V gene: TRBV5-8
D gene: TRBD1

CDR3 DNA: TGTGCCAGTAGCAGACTAGCGGGGGTAAATCTAGCCAAAAACATTCAGTACTTC
CDR3 protein: CASSRLAGVNLAKNIQYF
clone size: few
J gene: TRBJ2-4
V gene: TRBV19
D gene: TRBD2

CDR3 DNA: TGCGCCAGCAGCCAAATTACAGGGGGAACAGATACGCAGTATTTT
CDR3 protein: CASSQITGGTDTQYF
clone size: .
J gene: TRBJ2-3
V gene: TRBV4-3
D gene: TRBD1

CDR3 DNA: TGTGCCAGTAGCGTCGGGGGTTATAATTCACCCCTCCACTTT
CDR3 protein: CASSVGGYNSPLHF
clone size: .
J gene: TRBJ1-6
V gene: TRBV19
D gene: .

CDR3 DNA: TGTGCCAGCAGTCCCCCGAACACCGGGGAGCTGTTTTTT
CDR3 protein: CASSPPNTGELFF
clone size: .
J gene: TRBJ2-2
V gene: TRBV6-2/TRBV6-3
D gene: .

CDR3 DNA: TGTGCCAGCAGTTTCGAGCGCGGCACTGAAGCTTTCTTT
CDR3 protein: CASSFERGTEAFF
clone size: once
J gene: TRBJ1-1
V gene: TRBV12-3/TRBV12-4
D gene: .

CDR3 DNA: TGTGCCATCTCACAGGGTTGGAACACTGAAGCTTTCTTT
CDR3 protein: CAISQGWNTEAFF
clone size: .
J gene: TRBJ1-1
V gene: TRBV5-4
D gene: .

CDR3 DNA: TGTGCCAGCAGCGCCGGGACTAGCGACGCAGATACGCAGTATTTT
CDR3 protein: CASSAGTSDADTQYF
clone size: .
J gene: TRBJ2-3
V gene: TRBV7-3
D gene: TRBD2

CDR3 DNA: TGTGCCAGCAGCTACAGCGGGACAGGGAGCAACACTGAAGCTTTCTTT
CDR3 protein: CASSYSGTGSNTEAFF
clone size: .
J gene: TRBJ1-1
V gene: TRBV6-5
D gene: TRBD1

CDR3 DNA: TGTGCCAGTACGACAGGGGGAATCTCCTACAATGAGCAGTTCTTC
CDR3 protein: CASTTGGISYNEQFF
clone size: .
J gene: TRBJ2-1
V gene: TRBV19
D gene: TRBD1

CDR3 DNA: TGTGCCTGGAGTGTACTGCGGCGAGGGGAGGAAAAACTGTTTTTT
CDR3 protein: CAWSVLRRGEEKLFF
clone size: .
J gene: TRBJ1-4
V gene: TRBV30
D gene: .

CDR3 DNA: TGTGCCAGTAGTATGCCCCGAAGAGGGGGCATACGAGGCACTGAAGCTTTCTTT
CDR3 protein: CASSMPRRGGIRGTEAFF
clone size: .
J gene: TRBJ1-1
V gene: TRBV19
D gene: TRBD1

CDR3 DNA: TGTGCTAGTGGTACAGGGTATGGCTATGGCTACACCTTC
CDR3 protein: CASGTGYGYGYTF
clone size: .
J gene: TRBJ1-2
V gene: TRBV12-5
D gene: .